This T cell receptor (beta chain) was sequenced in a study of CD8+CD57+ T cells in acquired aplastic anemia. It was genomic DNA that served as the template for profiling TCR beta VDJ and CDR3. TCRdb re-called the reads through MiXCR, storing one row per CDR3 protein. The profile covers over 150,000 distinct CDR3 sequences, with about 48% appearing a single time and over 9.5% taken by the ten largest. Trimming shortened V by 1 base and J by 0 bases, and 7 bases separated the two germline ends. The CDR3 totals 16 residues. CDR1 and CDR2 (germline): MGHRA, YSYEKL. Sequencing was done on patients that had shown CD8+CD57+ cell expansion by flow cytometry. Many counts were recorded for this clonotype.

This receptor was identified in a human donor with aplastic anemia. The chain carries TRBV4-1 and TRBJ2-6, with D unresolved. The material sequenced was sorted CD4+, CD8+, or CD8+CD57+ T cells (not recorded which) from PBMCs. Written as DNA, the CDR3 is TGCGCCAGCAGCCAAGTATCCGGCTCTGGGGCCAACGTCCTGACTTTC. Amino acid sequence: CASSQVSGSGANVLTF.